This T cell receptor (beta chain) came from a study of technical replicates of blood from a handful of donors. Sequenced by immunoSEQ multiplex PCR; TCRdb stores in-frame clones only, minus some. The sample consists of 55,000 to 75,000 clones, about nine tenths of them appearing once. This sequence was found in a human donor in good health. Some clones in this sample may be carry-over from other donors' samples. The sequencing sample was made of PBMCs.

The CDR3 loop reads CASSSAGTNTEAFF. The DNA of the CDR3 is TGTGCCAGCAGTTCAGCCGGGACAAACACTGAAGCTTTCTTT. The chain couples TRBV28 to TRBJ1-1, with D maybe TRBD1 (6 bases). CDR1 and CDR2 from the germline V gene are MDHEN and SYDVKM. The CDR3 covers 14 residues. The V and J ends lost 4 bases and 2 bases respectively, with 11 bases between them. The whole variable domain, remainder taken from reference TRBV28 and TRBJ1-1, is DVKVTQSSRYLVKRTGEKVFLECVQDMDHENMFWYRQDPGLGLRLIYFSYDVKMKEKGDIPEGYSVSREKKERFSLILESASTNQTSMYLCASSSAGTNTEAFFGQGTRLTVV.